This T cell receptor (beta chain) was found in a study of regulatory T cells in long-lasting Graves disease. Findings of the study overall: Investigators studied peripheral blood only, not thyroid tissue.

This clonotype came up once. Its antigen remains unidentified. Time point noted: persistent/refractory GD, antithyroid drugs over 5 years with positive TRAb. Extracted RNA from PBMCs served as the source of the TCR library. TCR beta libraries were built with iRepertoire HTBI primers and Arm-PCR of CDR3 regions. Using its own MiXCR run on the multiplex PCR reads, TCRdb lists one record per CDR3 protein. The repertoire has about 470,000 distinct CDR3 sequences, under 25% of them found once; the top ten carry 7.8%. Sample: peripheral blood mononuclear cells (PBMCs), taken when the disease was refractory, from a patient treated with antithyroid drugs. The sequence was obtained from a female donor with Graves disease.

As DNA, the CDR3 is TGTGCCAGCTCACCACTGGACAGGGCCAATGAAGCTTTCTTT. Translation: CASSPLDRANEAFF. The chain employs TRBV18 and TRBJ1-1, with 8 bases that match TRBD1. The CDR3 is 14 amino acids. The germline CDR1 and CDR2 sequences are KGHSH and LQKENI. With V trimmed by 1 base and J by 7 bases, 5 bases remained unmatched.